These 13 T cell receptor beta chains came from one sample sequenced in a study of blood T cell repertoires in COVID-19. Some clones are missing from TCRdb's copy, which holds only in-frame ones; the method was immunoSEQ multiplex PCR. The sample gives some 160,000 clones, about 85% of which show up once; approximately 13% is in the top ten. Sequencing input: peripheral blood. The receptors here all came from a man aged 70-80 years who had recovered from COVID-19.

The genes are TRBV6-6 and TRBJ2-5, with a tentative D call TRBD2 (5 bases). Trimming cost V 2 bases and J 4 bases, with 14 bases left between them. Germline V gene data show CDR1 as MNHNY and CDR2 as SVGAGI (reference sequence). The CDR3 has 15 residues. Written as DNA, the CDR3 is TGTGCCAGCAGTTACGGGAACGGGGTGCGAGAGACCCAGTACTTC. It specifies CASSYGNGVRETQYF.

The chain recombines TRBV20-1 with TRBJ1-1, with unresolved D. The CDR3 has 13 residues. CDR1 is DFQATT and CDR2 is SNEGSKA in the germline V gene (reference sequence). V shed 3 bases and J shed 4 bases, with 12 bases lying between them. CDR3 in amino acids: CSASLGPSTEAFF. For the CDR3, the DNA is TGCAGTGCTAGTCTGGGCCCGAGCACTGAAGCTTTCTTT.

This rearrangement joins TRBV7-2 to TRBJ1-1; weak D call: TRBD1 (6 bases). Germline CDR1 SGHTA, CDR2 FQGNSA. This CDR3 has 13 residues. V was cut by 5 bases and J by 1 base, with 8 bases left in between. The DNA for the CDR3 is TGTGCCAGCAGCCCAGGGGAGAACACTGAAGCTTTCTTT. It translates to CASSPGENTEAFF.

The chain carries TRBV19 and TRBJ2-1, with D perhaps TRBD2 (6 bases). V lost 7 bases and J 0 bases, leaving 16 bases between the germline ends. The CDR3 runs 16 residues. Germline V gives CDR1 LNHDA, CDR2 SQIVND (reference sequence). The CDR3 DNA reads TGTGCCAGTACCGCCTTAGCGGTGAGCTCCTACAATGAGCAGTTCTTC. Its protein product is CASTALAVSSYNEQFF.

The DNA for the CDR3 is TGCAGCGTCCAGACTAGCGAAAACTACGAGCAGTACTTC. It codes for CSVQTSENYEQYF. The chain uses TRBV29-1 and TRBJ2-7; 8 bases agree with TRBD2. Germline V gene sequence: CDR1 SQVTM, CDR2 ANQGSEA. After removal of 6 bases from V and 3 bases from J, the junction contained 7 bases not matched to a gene. There are 13 residues in the CDR3.

J is TRBJ2-2 and V is TRBV5-8; 8 positions match TRBD2. With V trimmed by 2 bases and J by 1 base, 4 bases remained unmatched. The CDR3 spans 16 residues. CDR1 is SGHTS and CDR2 is YDEGEE in the germline V gene. The CDR3 loop is CASSLIAGLNTGELFF. CDR3 in DNA: TGTGCCAGCAGCTTAATAGCGGGGCTGAACACCGGGGAGCTGTTTTTT.

About this clone: A far larger clone is only one base removed, so a read error is likely. The chain is built from TRBV13 and TRBJ2-7, with TRBD1 matching over 10 bases. Germline assignment: CDR1 PRHDT and CDR2 FYEKMQ (reference sequence). The length of the CDR3 is 14 residues. The V segment lost 5 bases and the J segment 3 bases; nucleotides outside the gene matches: 4. The CDR3, as DNA: TGTGCCAGCAGCCCCCGGACAGGGGGCTACGAGCAGTACTTC. Translation gives CASSPRTGGYEQYF.

The sample holds a few counts of this clone. This chain joins TRBV19 and TRBJ2-1; 11 bases are shared with TRBD2. CDR1 and CDR2 (germline): LNHDA, SQIVND (reference sequence). V dropped 2 bases and J dropped 4; count of bases not matched to a gene: 19. This CDR3 comprises 21 residues. In nucleotides, the CDR3 is TGTGCCAGTAGTATAAGGGCTTCTGGTGGCACTAGCGGGAGCCGATACAATGAGCAGTTCTTC. This gives the protein CASSIRASGGTSGSRYNEQFF.

This chain joins TRBV5-4 and TRBJ2-2; D perhaps matches TRBD2 (6 bases). The V end was cut by 0 bases, the J end by 1 base, with 10 bases between. Germline assignment: CDR1 SGHNT and CDR2 YYREEE (reference sequence). The CDR3 is 16 amino acids. DNA of the CDR3: TGTGCCAGCAGCTTGGGCGGGACTTTGAACACCGGGGAGCTGTTTTTT. Its protein product is CASSLGGTLNTGELFF.

The gene calls are TRBV5-1 and TRBJ1-1; D ambiguous. The V end was cut by 1 base, the J end by 3 bases, with 7 bases between. Germline CDR1 is SGHRS and CDR2 is YFSETQ. There are 13 residues in the CDR3. The CDR3 bases are TGCGCCAGCAGCTTGTTTGGCCACACTGAAGCTTTCTTT. Amino acids: CASSLFGHTEAFF.

This rearrangement joins TRBV27 to TRBJ1-2, with 7 bases that match TRBD1. The CDR3 totals 13 residues. Trimming took 3 bases from V and 4 from J; bases not matched to a gene: 2. Germline values: CDR1 MNHEY, CDR2 SMNVEV (reference sequence). The CDR3 DNA follows: TGTGCCAGCAGTTTGGGACAGAGCTATGGCTACACCTTC. Translating it yields CASSLGQSYGYTF.

The chain links TRBV29-1 to TRBJ2-2; 11 bases are shared with TRBD2. This CDR3 is built from 14 residues. V dropped 5 bases and J dropped 6; count of bases not matched to a gene: 5. Germline values: CDR1 SQVTM, CDR2 ANQGSEA. CDR3 protein: CSVSGTSGAGELFF. CDR3 nucleotides: TGCAGCGTTTCCGGGACTAGCGGTGCCGGGGAGCTGTTTTTT.

CDR3 nucleotides: TGTGCCAGTTGTGAGTCGGGTAGCTCCTACAATGAGCAGTTCTTC. It codes for CASCESGSSYNEQFF. The gene calls are TRBV19 and TRBJ2-1; D is undetermined. Germline assignment: CDR1 LNHDA and CDR2 SQIVND (reference sequence). V was shortened by 8 bases and J by 0 bases, with 14 bases between the two germline ends. This CDR3 region has 15 residues.